One sample yielded the 20 T cell receptor beta chains listed below, sequenced in a study of blood T cells in healthy people across ages (dated by TCRdb to 2014 to 2015). Receptors were amplified or captured by 5' RACE. The instrument given in TCRdb is Illumina HiSeq 2500. A second PCR of about 7 to 12 cycles was performed with a sample-barcoded 5' primer and a J-beta primer mix. TCRdb trimmed public reads at Q25 via fastp, called clones via MiXCR and kept in-frame beta chains. Each entry merges the rows of one CDR3 protein and shows their most common DNA and genes. This sample lists 730,000 or so distinct CDR3 sequences; 35% to 45% were detected once. The ten largest clones capture 20% to 25% of the sample. The sequenced material came from blood. All receptors come from a woman aged 55 to 70 in good health.

This clonotype showed up many times. The V and J genes are TRBV7-2 and TRBJ2-7; TRBD2 agrees at 11 bases. J lost 5 bases, V lost 4 bases, and 4 bases had no gene match. The V gene's germline CDR1 is SGHTA and CDR2 FQGNSA. The CDR3 totals 14 residues. The CDR3: CASSSGLAGHEQYF. In nucleotides, the CDR3 is TGTGCCAGCAGCTCCGGACTAGCGGGCCACGAGCAGTACTTC. Supplemented by reference TRBV7-2 and TRBJ2-7, the full variable domain reads GAGVSQSPSNKVTEKGKDVELRCDPISGHTALYWYRQSLGQGLEFLIYFQGNSAPDKSGLPSDRFSAERTGGSVSTLTIQRTQQEDSAVYLCASSSGLAGHEQYFGPGTRLTVT.

V and J are TRBV9 and TRBJ2-5; D ambiguous. V shed 0 bases and J shed 3 bases, with 9 bases lying between them. Germline V CDR1 and CDR2: SGDLS, YYNGEE. This CDR3 is 14 amino acids long. CDR3 protein: CASSVGPFEETQYF. The CDR3 DNA reads TGTGCCAGCAGCGTAGGGCCATTTGAAGAGACCCAGTACTTC. The whole variable domain, filled in from reference TRBV9 and TRBJ2-5, reads DSGVTQTPKHLITATGQRVTLRCSPRSGDLSVYWYQQSLDQGLQFLIQYYNGEERAKGNILERFSAQQFPDLHSELNLSSLELGDSALYFCASSVGPFEETQYFGPGTRLLVL.

The V gene is TRBV5-6, the J gene TRBJ2-7; TRBD2 aligns across 7 bases. CDR1 SGHDT and CDR2 YYEEEE come from the germline V gene. This CDR3 contains 14 residues. The V and J ends lost 4 bases and 1 base, in that order; junction bases with no gene match: 5. The CDR3 sequence: CASSRAGFSYEQYF. CDR3 sequence (DNA): TGTGCCAGCAGCAGAGCGGGATTTTCCTACGAGCAGTACTTC.

There are a few counts of this clonotype. The chain is built from TRBV27 and TRBJ2-1, with 8 bases aligning to TRBD2. Germline CDR1 and CDR2: MNHEY and SMNVEV (reference sequence). The CDR3 runs 16 residues. Trimming at V came to 7 bases and at J to 2 bases, leaving 10 bases not matched to a gene. The CDR3: CASTASSGRAYNEQFF. CDR3 nucleotide sequence: TGTGCCAGCACCGCGTCGAGCGGGAGAGCCTACAATGAGCAGTTCTTC.

The V call is TRBV4-1, the J call TRBJ2-5; tentatively, D is TRBD1 (6 bases). The CDR3 has 15 residues. V lost 4 bases and J 5 bases, leaving 17 bases between the germline ends. CDR1 and CDR2 from the germline V gene are MGHRA and YSYEKL. The CDR3 reads CASSLLATGMETQYF. The CDR3 DNA sequence: TGCGCCAGCAGCCTGCTCGCTACAGGGATGGAGACCCAGTACTTC.

This chain uses TRBV25-1 with TRBJ1-3, with 8 bases fitting TRBD1. CDR3 length: 15 residues. Looked up from germline, CDR1 is MGHDK and CDR2 is SYGVNS. J was trimmed by 4 bases and V by 6 bases; bases with no gene match: 8. CDR3 bases: TGTGCCAGCAGGGAGACAGGGGTATCAGGAAACACCATATATTTT. Its protein product is CASRETGVSGNTIYF.

V is TRBV5-3 and J is TRBJ2-1; D remains unclear. TRBV5-3 is an ORF; its function is uncertain. The ends were cut back, 0 bases at V and 4 bases at J, with 11 bases in the middle. The CDR3 spans 15 residues. The CDR3 loop reads CARSLEGALYNEQFF. In DNA, the CDR3 is TGTGCCAGAAGCTTGGAGGGTGCCCTTTACAATGAGCAGTTCTTC.

This clonotype turned up a few times. This rearrangement joins TRBV13 to TRBJ2-7; 10 bases agree with TRBD2. The ends lost 2 bases at V and 4 bases at J; junction bases unmatched: 2. CDR3 length: 14 amino acids. Germline loops: CDR1 PRHDT, CDR2 FYEKMQ (reference sequence). The CDR3 loop reads CASSLWTSGYEQYF. CDR3 DNA sequence: TGTGCCAGCAGCTTATGGACTAGCGGTTACGAGCAGTACTTC.

The chain employs TRBV5-1 and TRBJ2-1; D gene uncertain. V lost 0 bases and J 7 bases, leaving 11 bases between the germline ends. The CDR3 extends over 14 amino acids. Germline V CDR1 and CDR2: SGHRS, YFSETQ. The CDR3 loop reads CASSLAPPTNEQFF. CDR3 bases: TGCGCCAGCAGCTTGGCCCCTCCGACAAATGAGCAGTTCTTC.

This clonotype was counted at least ten times. The CDR3 protein is CASGRTSGNYEQYF. The CDR3 coding sequence is TGTGCCAGCGGGAGGACTAGCGGAAACTACGAGCAGTACTTC. This chain joins TRBV9 and TRBJ2-7; TRBD2 agrees at 10 bases. Per germline, CDR1 SGDLS and CDR2 YYNGEE. V lost 7 bases and J lost 3; bases outside the gene matches: 7. The CDR3 is made up of 14 amino acids.

This clonotype was detected only a few times. The J gene is TRBJ2-1, the V gene TRBV12-3 or TRBV12-4; TRBD1 might be the D (6 bases). The CDR3 contains 15 residues. V was pared by 6 bases and J by 0 bases, with 12 bases between. The CDR3 sequence: CASSQDRISYNEQFF. The CDR3 DNA reads TGTGCCAGCAGCCAAGACAGGATCTCCTACAATGAGCAGTTCTTC.

This clonotype was found a few times. The chain joins TRBV5-6 to TRBJ2-4; 10 bases are a match to TRBD2. The germline V gene has CDR1 SGHDT and CDR2 YYEEEE. After removal of 1 base from V and 6 bases from J, the junction contained 10 bases not matched to a gene. This CDR3 has 17 residues. CDR3 protein: CASSLWGLAGVRNIQYF. The CDR3 DNA reads as TGTGCCAGCAGCTTGTGGGGTCTAGCGGGAGTCAGAAACATTCAGTACTTC.

The V and J genes are TRBV6-6 and TRBJ2-5, with D unclear. Trimming pared 4 bases from V and 9 bases from J, leaving 18 bases between. CDR1 and CDR2 from the germline V gene are MNHNY and SVGAGI (reference sequence). This CDR3 has 14 residues. DNA of the CDR3: TGTGCCAGCAGTTCACGGGTTCCTGGGGTGGCCCAGTACTTC. It codes for CASSSRVPGVAQYF.

This chain connects TRBV2 to TRBJ2-1; the D is unclear. The germline V gene encodes CDR1 SNHLY and CDR2 FYNNEI. V lost 3 bases, J lost 13 bases, and 10 bases lay in between. This CDR3 has 11 residues. The CDR3 DNA is TGTGCCAGCAGTGAGGACGAGACCCAGTTCTTC. This encodes CASSEDETQFF.

The rearrangement links TRBV28 to TRBJ2-3, with 9 bases identical to TRBD1. Losses at the gene ends were 5 bases for V and 1 base for J; bases not matched to a gene: 7. The CDR3 is 16 amino acids. Per the germline V gene, CDR1 is MDHEN and CDR2 is SYDVKM. In DNA, the CDR3 is TGTGCCAGCAGTGGACAGGGGAGGGGACGCACAGATACGCAGTATTTT. Its translation is CASSGQGRGRTDTQYF.

The chain uses TRBV20-1 and TRBJ1-1, with TRBD1 as a possible D gene (6 bases). CDR3 size: 15 residues. Germline values: CDR1 DFQATT, CDR2 SNEGSKA (reference sequence). The ends were cut back, 3 bases at V and 1 base at J, with 15 bases in the middle. CDR3 bases: TGCAGTGCTAGCAAGCGACCGGGACAGAACACTGAAGCTTTCTTT. Protein: CSASKRPGQNTEAFF.

As regards this clonotype: At one of its ends the junction is not consistent with the germline gene, which may arise from a read error. The chain employs TRBV10-3 and TRBJ1-2, with unresolved D. The CDR3 is made up of 17 amino acids. Germline values: CDR1 ENHRY, CDR2 SYGVKD. CDR3 protein: CAINEWGGRPVSYGYTF. In nucleotides, the CDR3 is TGTGCCATCAATGAGTGGGGAGGGCGCCCTGTATCCTATGGCTACACCTTC.

The V gene is TRBV15, the J gene TRBJ2-2; D is perhaps TRBD2 (7 bases). The CDR3 has 16 amino acids. With 5 bases removed from V and 4 bases from J, the gap between germline ends came to 17 bases. Germline-derived CDR1 and CDR2 are LNHNV and YYDKDF (reference sequence). The CDR3 DNA is TGTGCCACCAGCCCCCGCGGGGGCGTTATCACCGGGGAGCTGTTTTTT. Amino acid sequence: CATSPRGGVITGELFF.

This clonotype has a handful of counts. This chain connects TRBV7-6 to TRBJ2-5; no definite D call. Germline-derived CDR1 and CDR2 are SGHVS and FNYEAQ. The germline V and J ends were trimmed by 1 base and 1 base, with 10 bases remaining between them. The length of the CDR3 is 15 residues. This CDR3 reads CASSLVLDGQETQYF. CDR3 sequence (DNA): TGTGCCAGCAGCTTAGTACTTGACGGCCAAGAGACCCAGTACTTC.

The chain recombines TRBV6-2 or TRBV6-3 with TRBJ2-7; D could derive from TRBD1 or TRBD2 (6 bases each). Germline V lookup: CDR1 MNHEY, CDR2 SVGEGT. V lost 7 bases and J 7 bases, leaving 17 bases between the germline ends. The CDR3 runs to 13 residues. The CDR3 loop is CASNLGGLVEQYF. CDR3 coding DNA: TGTGCCAGCAATTTAGGGGGGCTGGTTGAGCAGTACTTC.